Listed here is a single T cell receptor beta chain. The protocol was immunoSEQ multiplex PCR, while the TCRdb copy is restricted to in-frame clones and leaves out a portion. The sample includes under 700,000 clones, approximately 95% of them seen just once. Naive CD8 cells comprised CD45RO-negative, CCR7-positively selected cells, excluding terminally differentiated effector memory CD45RA+ cells. Each of the donors was a healthy adult who was HIV-negative and had not had a recent acute infection or vaccination. This entry comes from a study of shared clonotypes between healthy human individuals. The CDR3 contains 13 residues. Deletions cut 8 bases from V and 5 bases from J, with 16 bases between. Germline lookup yields CDR1 SGHNT and CDR2 YYREEE (reference sequence).

The clonotype originates from a woman in her twenties or thirties in good health. Sequencing input: naive CD8+ T cells sorted from blood. The rearrangement links TRBV5-4 to TRBJ2-5; D is tentatively TRBD1 or TRBD2 (5 bases each). The CDR3 loop reads CARRQWGSETQYF. The CDR3 DNA follows: TGTGCCAGACGTCAGTGGGGGAGTGAGACCCAGTACTTC. The entire variable domain, with the rest obtained from reference TRBV5-4 and TRBJ2-5, is as follows: ETGVTQSPTHLIKTRGQQVTLRCSSQSGHNTVSWYQQALGQGPQFIFQYYREEENGRGNFPPRFSGLQFPNYSSELNVNALELDDSALYLCARRQWGSETQYFGPGTRLLVL.